Following are 16 T cell receptor beta chains from one sample sequenced in a study of T cell responses to AZD1222 COVID-19 vaccine. Profiled with immunoSEQ multiplex PCR; TCRdb holds only in-frame clones, not every one. Of about 190,000 clones in the sample, more than 75% were seen once. Specimen: peripheral blood, collected on day 0 of MenACWY control vaccination. The receptors originated from an adult in good health.

The genes are TRBV25-1 and TRBJ1-2, with TRBD1 matching 9 bases. With 7 bases clipped from V and 6 bases from J, the junction kept 9 bases outside the gene matches. In germline, CDR1 is MGHDK, CDR2 SYGVNS. The CDR3 sequence is 14 residues long. CDR3 coding DNA: TGTGCCAGCACCGGAACAGGGGGCTTGGATGGCTACACCTTC. It specifies CASTGTGGLDGYTF.

The chain has TRBV7-2 and TRBJ1-5; no clear D gene. The CDR3 has 14 amino acids. Germline assignment: CDR1 SGHTA and CDR2 FQGNSA. Deletions cut 0 bases from V and 7 bases from J, with 10 bases between. CDR3 in DNA: TGTGCCAGCAGCTTAGCGGTAGAGGGACAGCCCCAGCATTTT. Its protein is CASSLAVEGQPQHF.

The V call is TRBV27, the J call TRBJ2-1; D is unresolved. This CDR3 contains 15 residues. V was cut by 2 bases and J by 0 bases, with 8 bases left in between. Per the germline V gene, CDR1 is MNHEY and CDR2 is SMNVEV (reference sequence). The CDR3: CASSLVLSSYNEQFF. The CDR3 DNA is TGTGCCAGCAGTTTAGTCCTTAGCTCCTACAATGAGCAGTTCTTC.

This chain links TRBV6-5 with TRBJ1-6; 10 positions agree with TRBD1. The CDR3 contains 14 residues. J lost 10 bases, V lost 6 bases, and 6 bases had no gene match. CDR1 and CDR2 from the germline V gene are MNHEY and SVGAGI. This CDR3 is CASRAGTGDSPLHF. The CDR3 bases are TGTGCCAGCAGGGCCGGGACAGGGGACTCACCCCTCCACTTT.

This chain uses TRBV19 with TRBJ1-5, with TRBD1 identical over 9 bases. This CDR3 is built from 17 residues. The V and J ends lost 3 bases and 4 bases, in that order; junction bases with no gene match: 10. CDR1 LNHDA and CDR2 SQIVND come from the germline V gene (reference sequence). The CDR3 coding sequence is TGTGCCAGTAGTATGGGGGAGGGGACAGGGCTTAATCAGCCCCAGCATTTT. This encodes CASSMGEGTGLNQPQHF. The complete variable domain, with remaining parts taken from reference TRBV19 and TRBJ1-5, reads DGGITQSPKYLFRKEGQNVTLSCEQNLNHDAMYWYRQDPGQGLRLIYYSQIVNDFQKGDIAEGYSVSREKKESFPLTVTSAQKNPTAFYLCASSMGEGTGLNQPQHFGDGTRLSIL.

This clone was recorded once. The V and J genes are TRBV18 and TRBJ2-1, with D hard to call. The CDR3 loop spans 13 amino acids. Deletions cut 8 bases from V and 7 bases from J, with 15 bases between. Germline V CDR1 and CDR2: KGHSH, LQKENI. The chain's CDR3 is CASRSPTGNEQFF. DNA for the CDR3: TGTGCCAGCCGAAGCCCAACGGGTAATGAGCAGTTCTTC.

The chain has TRBV27 and TRBJ1-2; possibly TRBD1 for D (5 bases). Germline CDR1 MNHEY, CDR2 SMNVEV (reference sequence). The CDR3 length is 14 residues. V was clipped by 2 bases and J by 4 bases, with 11 bases between them. The chain's CDR3 is CASSLRGAGYGYTF. The CDR3 nucleotides are TGTGCCAGCAGTTTACGAGGGGCGGGCTATGGCTACACCTTC.

This clone was counted between two and nine times. The chain is built from TRBV28 and TRBJ2-7, with D possibly being TRBD1 (6 bases). This CDR3 has 11 residues. V lost 10 bases and J 4 bases, leaving 11 bases between the germline ends. The germline V gene has CDR1 MDHEN and CDR2 SYDVKM. CDR3 sequence reads: CATSTGYEQYF. The CDR3 DNA sequence: TGTGCCACCTCAACAGGGTACGAGCAGTACTTC.

This clone was picked up one time. CDR3 loop: CASGNPPGEQFF. CDR3 bases: TGTGCTAGTGGGAACCCCCCCGGGGAGCAGTTCTTC. The chain uses TRBV12-5 and TRBJ2-1, with D unresolved. The ends were cut back, 6 bases at V and 10 bases at J, with 13 bases in the middle. The CDR3 has 12 amino acids. The germline gives CDR1 LGHNT, CDR2 FRNRAP.

The chain has TRBV19 and TRBJ2-7; TRBD1 matches 7 bases. V was pared by 3 bases and J by 3 bases, with 8 bases of the junction left unmatched. This CDR3 is 15 amino acids long. Germline V gene lookup returns CDR1 LNHDA and CDR2 SQIVND (reference sequence). CDR3 residues: CASSIRTGLIYEQYF. CDR3 bases: TGTGCCAGTAGTATTCGGACAGGTTTGATCTACGAGCAGTACTTC. Looking up the rest from reference TRBV19 and TRBJ2-7 gives the full variable domain: DGGITQSPKYLFRKEGQNVTLSCEQNLNHDAMYWYRQDPGQGLRLIYYSQIVNDFQKGDIAEGYSVSREKKESFPLTVTSAQKNPTAFYLCASSIRTGLIYEQYFGPGTRLTVT.

The chain is built from TRBV6-1 and TRBJ1-5; no reliable D call. V was pared by 1 base and J by 5 bases, with 6 bases between. The CDR3 has 13 amino acids. Germline CDR1 is MNHNS and CDR2 is SASEGT. The CDR3, as DNA: TGTGCCAGCAGTGAAGAAGCGTATCAGCCCCAGCATTTT. Its translation is CASSEEAYQPQHF.

This clone has only a few counts. The chain employs TRBV21-1 and TRBJ1-1. TRBV21-1 counts as a pseudogene. The CDR3 covers 9 residues. The CDR3 reads CASSKEAFF. The CDR3 DNA reads as TGTGCCAGCAGCAAAGAAGCTTTCTTT.

The chain joins TRBV11-3 to TRBJ2-1; the D gene is possibly TRBD2 (7 bases). V lost 3 bases to trimming and J lost 3 bases, with 12 bases between them. The germline V gene encodes CDR1 SGHNT and CDR2 YENEEA. This CDR3 contains 15 residues. CDR3 nucleotides: TGTGCCAGCAGCTTCGGCGGGGGCAGCTACAATGAGCAGTTCTTC. This gives the protein CASSFGGGSYNEQFF.

In its sample, this clone was seen once. The rearrangement joins TRBV11-2 to TRBJ2-1; 9 nucleotides agree with TRBD1. V lost 3 bases, J lost 8 bases, and 5 bases stayed unmatched. CDR1 and CDR2 from the germline V gene are SGHAT and FQNNGV. The CDR3 consists of 14 residues. The CDR3 reads CASSLGQGGYEQFF. The CDR3 region has the DNA TGTGCCAGCAGCTTGGGACAGGGAGGTTATGAGCAGTTCTTC.

The chain carries TRBV24-1 and TRBJ2-3; 7 bases line up with TRBD1. CDR1 is KGHDR and CDR2 is SFDVKD in the germline V gene. The CDR3 has 15 amino acids. The V segment lost 4 bases and the J segment 4 bases; nucleotides outside the gene matches: 7. The CDR3 bases are TGTGCCACCAGTGACGGGACAGTTTCGGCAGATACGCAGTATTTT. It translates to CATSDGTVSADTQYF.

The rearrangement joins TRBV15 to TRBJ2-6; the match to TRBD1 covers 7 bases. Germline trimming cut 4 bases from V and 2 bases from J; bases unmatched to any gene: 5. CDR3 length equals 16 residues. Per the germline V gene, CDR1 is LNHNV and CDR2 is YYDKDF (reference sequence). CDR3 protein: CATSKFQGAGANVLTF. CDR3 nucleotide sequence: TGTGCCACCAGCAAATTTCAGGGGGCTGGGGCCAACGTCCTGACTTTC. The full variable domain, in which reference TRBV15 and TRBJ2-6 provide the parts outside the CDR3, is DAMVIQNPRYQVTQFGKPVTLSCSQTLNHNVMYWYQQKSSQAPKLLFHYYDKDFNNEADTPDNFQSRRPNTSFCFLDIRSPGLGDTAMYLCATSKFQGAGANVLTFGAGSRLTVL.